This T cell receptor (beta chain) was identified in a study of T cells in Graves' hyperthyroidism and ophthalmopathy. TCR beta CDR3 regions were amplified from RNA. Initially, a first-round RT-PCR of the TCR CDR3 employed the HTBI primer set. Each CDR3 protein is one row after TCRdb ran MiXCR on the multiplex PCR reads. The sample has about 700,000 distinct CDR3 sequences; around 13% are singletons. There are many counts of this clonotype. The source of this sequence is a woman aged 18-30 years with Graves' hyperthyroidism. The material sequenced was blood.

CDR3 DNA: TGTGCCAGCAGTTACTCAATTCACGCGGGAGAACCCTACGAGCAGTACTTC. Its protein product is CASSYSIHAGEPYEQYF. The V and J genes are TRBV6-6 and TRBJ2-7; TRBD2 aligns across 7 bases. Germline V CDR1 and CDR2: MNHNY, SVGAGI (reference sequence). The CDR3 is 17 amino acids. The V and J ends lost 0 bases and 2 bases, in that order; junction bases with no gene match: 10.